This T cell receptor beta chain was sequenced for a study of OX40 agonist ivuxolimab in advanced cancers. Germline CDR1 and CDR2: SGHTA and FQGTGA. Losses at the gene ends were 5 bases for V and 4 bases for J; bases not matched to a gene: 11. This CDR3 contains 15 residues. Autoimmune disease history or systemic immunosuppression meant exclusion. The data were produced by immunoSEQ multiplex PCR, yet TCRdb's version contains in-frame clones alone and is incomplete. The sample shows tens of thousands of clones, 87% of them seen only once. Sequencing was performed on CD4+ or CD8+ T cells sorted from blood, taken in a trial of the OX40 agonist ivuxolimab. This TCR derives from an adult with an advanced solid tumor such as melanoma, head and neck, liver or kidney cancer. The chain has TRBV7-3 and TRBJ2-7; 7 nucleotides line up with TRBD2. As DNA, the CDR3 is TGTGCCAGCAGCCCCGGGGGGAGGGCGGATTACGAGCAGTACTTC. Its translation is CASSPGGRADYEQYF. Filled out from reference TRBV7-3 and TRBJ2-7, the complete variable domain reads GAGVSQTPSNKVTEKGKYVELRCDPISGHTALYWYRQSLGQGPEFLIYFQGTGAADDSGLPNDRFFAVRPEGSVSTLKIQRTERGDSAVYLCASSPGGRADYEQYFGPGTRLTVT.